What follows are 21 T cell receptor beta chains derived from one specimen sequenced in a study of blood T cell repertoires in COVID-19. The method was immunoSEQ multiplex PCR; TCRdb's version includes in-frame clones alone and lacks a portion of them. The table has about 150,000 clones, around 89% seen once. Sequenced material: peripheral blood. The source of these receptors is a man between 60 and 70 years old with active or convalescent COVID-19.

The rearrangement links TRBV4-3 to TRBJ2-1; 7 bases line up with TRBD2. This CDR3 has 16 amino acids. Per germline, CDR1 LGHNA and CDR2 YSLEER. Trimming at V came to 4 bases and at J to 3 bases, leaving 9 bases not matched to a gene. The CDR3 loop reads CASSPLGLADYNEQFF. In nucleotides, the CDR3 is TGCGCCAGCAGCCCGCTCGGGCTAGCGGACTACAATGAGCAGTTCTTC.

In DNA form, the CDR3 reads TGTGCCAGCAGCTTAGTCGGGACTAGTTCCGGAGATACGCAGTATTTT. Encoded protein: CASSLVGTSSGDTQYF. The chain recombines TRBV11-1 with TRBJ2-3; 8 bases are a match to TRBD2. The germline CDR1 and CDR2 sequences are SGHAT and FQDESV (reference sequence). After removal of 1 base from V and 5 bases from J, the junction contained 8 bases not matched to a gene. The CDR3 extends over 16 amino acids.

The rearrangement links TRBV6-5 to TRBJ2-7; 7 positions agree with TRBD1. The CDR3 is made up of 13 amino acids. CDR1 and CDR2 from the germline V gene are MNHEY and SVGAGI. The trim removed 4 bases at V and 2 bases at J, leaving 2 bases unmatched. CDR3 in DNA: TGTGCCAGCAGTTCAGGGGGTCCCTACGAGCAGTACTTC. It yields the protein CASSSGGPYEQYF.

The CDR3 DNA is TGTGCCTGCACGAGGGGACAAGGACTTTACGAGCAGTACTTC. It encodes CACTRGQGLYEQYF. The V call is TRBV30, the J call TRBJ2-7, with D perhaps matching TRBD1 (6 bases). The V gene's germline CDR1 is GTSNPN and CDR2 SVGIG (reference sequence). V lost 6 bases, J lost 4 bases, and 19 bases lay in between. The CDR3 loop spans 14 amino acids.

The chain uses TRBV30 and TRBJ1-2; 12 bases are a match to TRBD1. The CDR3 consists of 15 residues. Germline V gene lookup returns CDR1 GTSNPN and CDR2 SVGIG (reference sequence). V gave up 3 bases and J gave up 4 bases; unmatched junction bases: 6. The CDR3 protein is CAWRRGTGGSYGYTF. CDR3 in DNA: TGTGCCTGGAGGCGAGGGACAGGGGGCAGCTATGGCTACACCTTC.

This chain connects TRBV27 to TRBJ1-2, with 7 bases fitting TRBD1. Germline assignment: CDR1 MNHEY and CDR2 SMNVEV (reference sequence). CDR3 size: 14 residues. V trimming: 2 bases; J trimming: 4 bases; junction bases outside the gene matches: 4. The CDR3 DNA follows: TGTGCCAGCAGTTTAGGGTCAGGGGGCTATGGCTACACCTTC. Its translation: CASSLGSGGYGYTF.

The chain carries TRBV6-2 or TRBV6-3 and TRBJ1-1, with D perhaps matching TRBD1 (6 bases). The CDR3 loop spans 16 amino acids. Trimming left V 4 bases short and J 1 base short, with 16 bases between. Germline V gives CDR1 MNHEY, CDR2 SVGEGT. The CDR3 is CASSSSGGAQNTEAFF. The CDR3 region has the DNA TGTGCCAGCAGTTCCTCGGGGGGGGCCCAGAACACTGAAGCTTTCTTT.

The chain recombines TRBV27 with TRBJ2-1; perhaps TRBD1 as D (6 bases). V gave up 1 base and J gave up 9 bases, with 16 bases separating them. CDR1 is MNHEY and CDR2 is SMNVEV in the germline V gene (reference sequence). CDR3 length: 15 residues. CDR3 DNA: TGTGCCAGCAGTTTATGGGGGCAGGGGTTAGGTGAGCAGTTCTTC. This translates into CASSLWGQGLGEQFF.

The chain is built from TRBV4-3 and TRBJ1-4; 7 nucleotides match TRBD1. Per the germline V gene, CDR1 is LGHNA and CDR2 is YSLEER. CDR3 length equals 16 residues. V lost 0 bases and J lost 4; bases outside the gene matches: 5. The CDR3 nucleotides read TGCGCCAGCAGCCAAGATGAGGGGGCCTATAATGAAAAACTGTTTTTT. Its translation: CASSQDEGAYNEKLFF.

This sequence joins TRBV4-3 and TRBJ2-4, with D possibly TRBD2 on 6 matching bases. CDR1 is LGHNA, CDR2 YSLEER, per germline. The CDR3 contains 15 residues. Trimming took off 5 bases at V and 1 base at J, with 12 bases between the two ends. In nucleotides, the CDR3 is TGCGCCAGCAGCTTCATCCGGGGGGCCAAAAACATTCAGTACTTC. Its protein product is CASSFIRGAKNIQYF.

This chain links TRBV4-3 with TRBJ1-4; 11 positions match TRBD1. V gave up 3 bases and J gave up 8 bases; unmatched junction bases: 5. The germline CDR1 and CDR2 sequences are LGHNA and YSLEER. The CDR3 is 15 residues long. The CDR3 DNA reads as TGCGCCAGCAGCCACGGGACAGGGGGGAGCGAAAAACTGTTTTTT. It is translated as CASSHGTGGSEKLFF.

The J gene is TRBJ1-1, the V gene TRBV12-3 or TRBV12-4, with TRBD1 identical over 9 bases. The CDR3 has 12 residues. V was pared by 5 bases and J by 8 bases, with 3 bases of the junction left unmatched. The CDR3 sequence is CASSRDRDEAFF. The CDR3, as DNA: TGTGCCAGCAGTAGGGACAGGGACGAAGCTTTCTTT.

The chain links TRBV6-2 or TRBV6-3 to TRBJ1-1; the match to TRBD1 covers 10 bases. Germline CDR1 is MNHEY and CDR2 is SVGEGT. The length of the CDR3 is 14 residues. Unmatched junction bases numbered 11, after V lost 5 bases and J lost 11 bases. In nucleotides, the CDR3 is TGTGCCAGCAGTCCCCGACGACAGGGGGCGTCGGCTTTCTTT. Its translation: CASSPRRQGASAFF.

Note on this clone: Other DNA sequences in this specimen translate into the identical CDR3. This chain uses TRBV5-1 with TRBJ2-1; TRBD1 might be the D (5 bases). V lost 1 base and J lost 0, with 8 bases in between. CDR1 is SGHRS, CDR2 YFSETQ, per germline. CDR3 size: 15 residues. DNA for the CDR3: TGCGCCAGCAGCTTGCAGGGTAGCTCCTACAATGAGCAGTTCTTC. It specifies CASSLQGSSYNEQFF.

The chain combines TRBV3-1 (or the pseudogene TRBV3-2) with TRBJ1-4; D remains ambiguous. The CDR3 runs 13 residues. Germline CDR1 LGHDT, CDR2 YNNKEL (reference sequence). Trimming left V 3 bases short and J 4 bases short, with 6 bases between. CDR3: CASSQSYNEKLFF. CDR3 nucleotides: TGTGCCAGCAGCCAGTCCTATAATGAAAAACTGTTTTTT.

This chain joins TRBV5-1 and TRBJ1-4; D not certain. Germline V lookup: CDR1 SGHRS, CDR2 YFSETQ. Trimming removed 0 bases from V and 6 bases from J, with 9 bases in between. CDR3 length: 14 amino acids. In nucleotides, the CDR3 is TGCGCCAGCAGCTTGGGTACGGTCGATGAAAAACTGTTTTTT. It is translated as CASSLGTVDEKLFF.

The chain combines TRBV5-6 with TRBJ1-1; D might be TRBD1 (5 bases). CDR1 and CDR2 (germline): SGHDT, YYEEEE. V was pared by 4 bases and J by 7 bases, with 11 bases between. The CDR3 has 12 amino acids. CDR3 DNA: TGTGCCAGCAGCGAACCGGGGGGTGAAGCTTTCTTT. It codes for CASSEPGGEAFF.

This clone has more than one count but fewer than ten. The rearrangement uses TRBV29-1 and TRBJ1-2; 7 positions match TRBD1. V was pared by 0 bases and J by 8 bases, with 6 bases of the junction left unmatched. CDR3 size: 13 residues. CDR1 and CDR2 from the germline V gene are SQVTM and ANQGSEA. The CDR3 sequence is CSVEDQDRRGYTF. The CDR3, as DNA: TGCAGCGTTGAAGATCAGGACAGGAGGGGCTACACCTTC. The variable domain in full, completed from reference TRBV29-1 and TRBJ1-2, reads SAVISQKPSRDICQRGTSLTIQCQVDSQVTMMFWYRQQPGQSLTLIATANQGSEATYESGFVIDKFPISRPNLTFSTLTVSNMSPEDSSIYLCSVEDQDRRGYTFGSGTRLTVV.

The CDR3 nucleotides are TGTGCCAGCAGTTACTTCGACACCTACACTGAAGCTTTCTTT. Translated: CASSYFDTYTEAFF. The gene calls are TRBV6-5 and TRBJ1-1; no reliable D call. V shed 1 base and J shed 3 bases, with 9 bases lying between them. The CDR3 is 14 residues long. The germline CDR1 and CDR2 sequences are MNHEY and SVGAGI.

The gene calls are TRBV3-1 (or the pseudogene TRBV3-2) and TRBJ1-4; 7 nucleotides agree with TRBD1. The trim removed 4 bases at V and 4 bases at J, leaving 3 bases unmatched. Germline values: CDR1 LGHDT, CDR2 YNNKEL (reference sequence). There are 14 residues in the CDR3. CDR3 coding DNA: TGTGCCAGCAGCCGCGGACAGGATAATGAAAAACTGTTTTTT. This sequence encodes CASSRGQDNEKLFF.

The CDR3 sequence: CAILVRSPGGNYGYTF. The DNA for the CDR3 is TGTGCCATCCTAGTGAGGAGTCCGGGGGGTAACTATGGCTACACCTTC. The J gene is TRBJ1-2, the V gene TRBV10-3; TRBD1 is a possible D gene (5 bases). CDR3 size: 16 residues. Trimming stripped 8 bases from V and 1 base from J, with 20 bases between. Germline loops: CDR1 ENHRY, CDR2 SYGVKD.